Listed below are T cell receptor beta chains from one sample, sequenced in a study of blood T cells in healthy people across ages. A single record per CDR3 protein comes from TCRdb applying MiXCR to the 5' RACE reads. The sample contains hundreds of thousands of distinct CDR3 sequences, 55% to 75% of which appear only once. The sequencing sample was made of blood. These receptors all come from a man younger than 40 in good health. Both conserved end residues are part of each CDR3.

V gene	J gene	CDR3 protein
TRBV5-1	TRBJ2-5	CASSFVRNRARNEQYF
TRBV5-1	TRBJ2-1	CASSLAASSYNEQFF
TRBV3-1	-	CASSHLVTSSYNEQYF
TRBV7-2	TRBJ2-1	CASSLALQGADEQFF
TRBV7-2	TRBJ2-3	CASSLAEYTDTQYF
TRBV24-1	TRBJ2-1	CATIGRGNEQFF
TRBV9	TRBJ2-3	CAGTPGPGTDTQYF
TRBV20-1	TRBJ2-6	CSASPDRFSGANVLTF
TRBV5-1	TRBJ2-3	CASSWGTGRSDTQYF
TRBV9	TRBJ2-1	CASSVRGSSNEQFF
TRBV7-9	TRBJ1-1	CASSLEAEAFF
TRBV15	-	CATGRDRRETQYF
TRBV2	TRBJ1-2	CASGGQIPNYGYTF
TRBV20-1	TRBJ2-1	CSARNTGTSGRAYNEQFF
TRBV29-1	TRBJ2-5	CSCKPAVPETQYF
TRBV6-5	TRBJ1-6	CASSYSKRGRDNSPLHF
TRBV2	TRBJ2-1	CASSEALGTSGSNEQFF
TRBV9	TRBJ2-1	CASSPELGYINEQFF
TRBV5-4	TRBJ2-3	CASSPTGGGVDTQYF
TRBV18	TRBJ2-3	CASSPGTTQYF
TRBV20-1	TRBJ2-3	CSARVPLTDAQYF
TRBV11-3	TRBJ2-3	CASRKHTQSDTQYF
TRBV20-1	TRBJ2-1	CSTQGEGGGAYNEQFF
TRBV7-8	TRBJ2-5	CATSQVPGQGIQETQYF
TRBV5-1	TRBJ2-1	CATSRGTPSYNEQFF
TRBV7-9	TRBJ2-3	CASSVFPGEDTQYF
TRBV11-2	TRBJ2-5	CASSLGASGRAPETQYF
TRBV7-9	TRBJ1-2	CASSSPGGLYYGYTF
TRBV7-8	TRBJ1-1	CASSTRGLRNPPLMNTEAFF
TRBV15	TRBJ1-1	CATSFRGRGNTEAFF
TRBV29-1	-	CSVANRQGKMSNEQYF
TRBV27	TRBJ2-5	CASSTRFMETQYF
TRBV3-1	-	CASSQGDYEQYF
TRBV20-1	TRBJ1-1	CSATRPPQNTEAFF
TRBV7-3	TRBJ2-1	CASSLEFSSYNEQFF
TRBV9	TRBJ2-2	CASSVTTSGSSNTGELFF
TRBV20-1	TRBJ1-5	CSARDRGFNQPQHF
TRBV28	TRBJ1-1	CASLPAGFGQLDTEAFF
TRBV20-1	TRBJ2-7	CSASRDNEQYF
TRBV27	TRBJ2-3	CASSSIREADTQYF
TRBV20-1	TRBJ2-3	CSAKEGETDTQYF
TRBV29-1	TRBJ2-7	CSVFEPHLFYEQYF